The entry below gives a single TCR beta chain sequence along with its context. This specimen comes from a study of blood T cells in healthy people across ages. Together with a sample-barcoded 5' primer, a J-beta primer mix was included in a second PCR lasting roughly 6 to 12 cycles. From the 5' RACE reads, TCRdb called clonotypes with MiXCR, one entry per CDR3 protein. The table lists approximately 2,000,000 distinct CDR3 sequences, 30% to 40% of them singletons. This CDR3 has 14 residues. CDR1 is SGHKS and CDR2 is YYEKEE in the germline V gene (reference sequence). Specimen: blood. This clonotype originated in a human donor in good health. The chain links TRBV5-5 to TRBJ2-5; TRBD1 aligns across 8 bases. The J call is uncertain, as TRBJ2-7 better fits the DNA end. The CDR3 bases are TGTGCCAGCAGCGGAAGGACAGGGCGGTACGAGCAGTACTTC. It yields the protein CASSGRTGRYEQYF.